Below are 13 T cell receptor beta chains sequenced from a single sample in a study of T cells after yellow fever vaccination. TCRdb processed the 5' RACE reads anew with MiXCR; each CDR3 protein has one entry. This table has hundreds of thousands of distinct CDR3 sequences, roughly 14% appearing once. Sequenced here: PBMCs, sampled on the day of the yellow fever booster vaccination. The receptors originated from a young man who received the YFV17D yellow fever vaccine.

The gene calls are TRBV30 and TRBJ2-1; 8 bases are a match to TRBD2. The CDR3 covers 14 residues. Germline CDR1 GTSNPN, CDR2 SVGIG (reference sequence). V lost 8 bases, J lost 3 bases, and 9 bases stayed unmatched. The CDR3 loop is CAGRKAGDYNEQFF. As DNA, the CDR3 is TGTGCCGGCCGGAAAGCGGGAGACTACAATGAGCAGTTCTTC.

About this clonotype: Just one base apart from a much larger clone, this may be a read error. The rearrangement links TRBV7-2 to TRBJ2-1, with 7 bases fitting TRBD2. Losses at the gene ends were 0 bases for V and 3 bases for J; bases not matched to a gene: 2. Per germline, CDR1 SGHTA and CDR2 FQGNSA. This CDR3 region has 15 residues. The CDR3 DNA reads TGTGCCAGCAGCTTAGCCGGGACTAACTACAATGAGCAGTTCTTC. Translated, it gives CASSLAGTNYNEQFF.

This clonotype was counted a few times. The V gene is TRBV28, the J gene TRBJ2-1; no reliable D call. Germline V gives CDR1 MDHEN, CDR2 SYDVKM. Trimming took off 6 bases at V and 0 bases at J, with 9 bases between the two ends. This CDR3 comprises 14 residues. CDR3 region: CASSQMGSYNEQFF. In DNA, the CDR3 is TGTGCCAGCAGCCAGATGGGCTCCTACAATGAGCAGTTCTTC.

This clonotype was detected only a few times. The chain employs TRBV20-1 and TRBJ2-7; 7 bases agree with TRBD1. Per germline, CDR1 DFQATT and CDR2 SNEGSKA (reference sequence). The J segment lost 3 bases and the V segment lost 6 bases, leaving 14 bases of the junction unmatched. CDR3 length: 15 amino acids. As DNA, the CDR3 is TGCAGTGCGTATCAGAGGGGGACAGTGAACTACGAGCAGTACTTC. Protein sequence: CSAYQRGTVNYEQYF.

This chain connects TRBV29-1 to TRBJ2-7; 10 bases are a match to TRBD1. CDR3 size: 14 residues. V trimming: 2 bases; J trimming: 3 bases; junction bases outside the gene matches: 4. Germline lookup yields CDR1 SQVTM and CDR2 ANQGSEA. CDR3 loop: CSVELGQGFYEQYF. Written as DNA, the CDR3 is TGCAGCGTTGAACTGGGACAGGGGTTCTACGAGCAGTACTTC.

This clonotype has more than one count but fewer than ten. The chain couples TRBV29-1 to TRBJ2-5; 7 bases are a match to TRBD1. The V and J ends lost 8 bases and 4 bases, in that order; junction bases with no gene match: 13. Per the germline V gene, CDR1 is SQVTM and CDR2 is ANQGSEA. This CDR3 region has 14 residues. The CDR3 region is CSSSPGGLGETQYF. DNA for the CDR3: TGCAGCTCTTCCCCAGGGGGTTTAGGAGAGACCCAGTACTTC.

This clonotype was counted only a few times. This CDR3 is CSANYPLNGLAGYNEQFF. The CDR3 nucleotides are TGCAGTGCTAACTACCCTCTTAATGGACTAGCGGGGTACAATGAGCAGTTCTTC. The chain joins TRBV20-1 to TRBJ2-1, with 12 bases aligning to TRBD2. The ends lost 4 bases at V and 4 bases at J; junction bases unmatched: 14. Germline CDR1 DFQATT, CDR2 SNEGSKA (reference sequence). The CDR3 spans 18 residues.

The chain recombines TRBV14 with TRBJ2-3; TRBD2 might be the D (6 bases). V was cut by 0 bases and J by 10 bases, with 11 bases left in between. The germline CDR1 and CDR2 sequences are SGHDN and FVKESK. CDR3 length: 13 residues. The CDR3 loop is CASSQDRTGAQYF. The DNA for the CDR3 is TGTGCCAGCAGCCAAGATCGGACGGGGGCGCAGTATTTT.

The chain recombines TRBV3-1 with TRBJ2-7, with 11 bases identical to TRBD2. Germline assignment: CDR1 LGHDT and CDR2 YNNKEL (reference sequence). J gave up 6 bases and V 4 bases, and 11 bases lay outside the gene matches. The CDR3 spans 16 residues. The CDR3 DNA reads TGTGCCAGCAGCCCTTATCTACTAGCGGGAGCTCTCGAGCAGTACTTC. It is translated as CASSPYLLAGALEQYF.

This clonotype was seen only a few times. The chain has TRBV6-5 and TRBJ1-1, with TRBD1 identical over 9 bases. V lost 4 bases, J lost 3 bases, and 9 bases stayed unmatched. This CDR3 is built from 16 residues. Germline V CDR1 and CDR2: MNHEY, SVGAGI. The CDR3 sequence is CASSFLQGAGDTEAFF. CDR3 nucleotide sequence: TGTGCCAGCAGTTTCCTACAGGGGGCTGGGGACACTGAAGCTTTCTTT.

V usage is TRBV7-3 and J usage is TRBJ2-2; no reliable D call. This CDR3 contains 13 residues. CDR1 and CDR2 (germline): SGHTA, FQGTGA. V lost 1 base and J lost 6, with 6 bases in between. The CDR3 protein is CASSLRAAGELFF. CDR3 nucleotides: TGTGCCAGCAGCTTAAGGGCTGCCGGGGAGCTGTTTTTT.

The rearrangement joins TRBV27 to TRBJ2-5; 9 bases are shared with TRBD1. Trimming cost V 5 bases and J 5 bases; bases outside gene matches: 3. The CDR3 runs 13 residues. The germline V gene encodes CDR1 MNHEY and CDR2 SMNVEV (reference sequence). CDR3 residues: CASSRTGVETQYF. In nucleotides, the CDR3 is TGTGCCAGCAGTAGGACAGGGGTGGAGACCCAGTACTTC.

This clonotype has more than one count but fewer than ten. The chain employs TRBV5-6 and TRBJ2-1, with a possible D match to TRBD2 (7 bases). Trimming left V 4 bases short and J 2 bases short, with 13 bases between. Germline values: CDR1 SGHDT, CDR2 YYEEEE. CDR3 length equals 15 residues. CDR3 nucleotide sequence: TGTGCCAGCAGCCTACAGGGAGGGCCCTACAATGAGCAGTTCTTC. As protein: CASSLQGGPYNEQFF.